This T cell receptor (beta chain) was sequenced during a study of shared clonotypes between healthy human individuals. Notes on the study in general: Some naive CD4 clonotypes, 4% to 6%, turned up in common across several donors. Donors were few, which limited the genetic and exposure-history diversity represented.

TCRdb's copy holds only in-frame clones and misses some; the assay was immunoSEQ multiplex PCR. Here the sample spans 950,000 to 1,100,000 clones, about 70% being singletons. The donor population consisted of healthy HIV-negative adults with no recent acute infections or vaccinations. CDR3 size: 17 residues. Germline CDR1 WNHNN, CDR2 SYGVQD (reference sequence). V lost 2 bases and J lost 3; bases outside the gene matches: 5. For this clone: As yet, its antigen is unknown.

This sequence joins TRBV10-1 and TRBJ2-1; 12 nucleotides align to TRBD2. Sequencing was done on a sample of memory CD4+ T cells sorted from blood. This sample's subset: CD45RA-negative fraction. This clonotype was sampled from a man aged 18 to 35 in good health. The CDR3 DNA reads TGCGCCAGCAGTGAGGCTAGCGGGAGGGCCCTCTACAATGAGCAGTTCTTC. Its protein is CASSEASGRALYNEQFF.